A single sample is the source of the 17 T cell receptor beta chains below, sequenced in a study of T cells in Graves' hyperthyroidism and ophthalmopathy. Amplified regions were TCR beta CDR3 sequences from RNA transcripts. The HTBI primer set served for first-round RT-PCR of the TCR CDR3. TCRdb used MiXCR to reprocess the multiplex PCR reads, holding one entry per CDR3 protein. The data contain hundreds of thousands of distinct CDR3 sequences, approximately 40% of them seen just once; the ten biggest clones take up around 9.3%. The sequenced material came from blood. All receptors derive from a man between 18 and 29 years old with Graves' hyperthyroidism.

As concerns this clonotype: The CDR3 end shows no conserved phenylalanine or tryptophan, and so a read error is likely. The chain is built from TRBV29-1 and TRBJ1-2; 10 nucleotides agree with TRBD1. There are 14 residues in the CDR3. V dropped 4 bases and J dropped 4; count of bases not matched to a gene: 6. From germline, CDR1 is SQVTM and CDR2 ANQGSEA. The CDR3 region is CSVGGQGISYGYTI. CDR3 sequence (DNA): TGCAGCGTTGGGGGACAGGGGATTAGCTATGGCTACACCATC.

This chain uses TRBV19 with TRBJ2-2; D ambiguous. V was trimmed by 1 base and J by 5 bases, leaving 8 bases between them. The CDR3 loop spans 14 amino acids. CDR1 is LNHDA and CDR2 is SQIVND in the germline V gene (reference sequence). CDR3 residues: CASSIVPHTGELFF. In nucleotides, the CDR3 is TGTGCCAGTAGTATAGTCCCACATACCGGGGAGCTGTTTTTT.

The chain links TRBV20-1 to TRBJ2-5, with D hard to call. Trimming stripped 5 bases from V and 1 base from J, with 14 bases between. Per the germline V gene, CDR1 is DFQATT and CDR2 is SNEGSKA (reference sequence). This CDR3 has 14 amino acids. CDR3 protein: CSAQRLGLQETQYF. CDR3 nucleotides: TGCAGTGCTCAAAGGTTGGGTCTCCAAGAGACCCAGTACTTC.

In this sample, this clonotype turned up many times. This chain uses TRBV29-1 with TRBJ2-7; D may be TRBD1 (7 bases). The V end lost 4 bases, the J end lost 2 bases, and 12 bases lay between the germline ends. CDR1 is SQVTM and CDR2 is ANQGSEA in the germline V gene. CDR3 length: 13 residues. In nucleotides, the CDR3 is TGCAGCGTTGGGGACAGACTAGCCTACGAGCAGTACTTC. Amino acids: CSVGDRLAYEQYF.

CDR3 DNA: TGCAGTGCGACAGGGCAGATCCTAAACACCGGGGAGCTGTTTTTT. As protein: CSATGQILNTGELFF. V is TRBV20-1 and J is TRBJ2-2, with 7 bases aligning to TRBD1. Per germline, CDR1 DFQATT and CDR2 SNEGSKA (reference sequence). CDR3 length: 15 amino acids. The V gene end was trimmed by 6 bases and the J gene end by 2 bases; junction bases not matched to a gene: 9.

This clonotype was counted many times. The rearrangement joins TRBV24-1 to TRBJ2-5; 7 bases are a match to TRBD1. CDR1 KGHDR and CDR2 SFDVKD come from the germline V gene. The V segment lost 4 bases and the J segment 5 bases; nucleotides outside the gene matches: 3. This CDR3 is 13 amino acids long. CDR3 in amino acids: CATSDRDSETQYF. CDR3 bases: TGTGCCACCAGTGACCGGGACAGCGAGACCCAGTACTTC.

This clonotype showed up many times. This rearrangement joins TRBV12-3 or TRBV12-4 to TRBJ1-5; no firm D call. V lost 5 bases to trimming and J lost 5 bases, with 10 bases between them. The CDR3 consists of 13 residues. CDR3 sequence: CASSLTPDQPQHF. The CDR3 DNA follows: TGTGCCAGCAGTCTGACCCCTGATCAGCCCCAGCATTTT.

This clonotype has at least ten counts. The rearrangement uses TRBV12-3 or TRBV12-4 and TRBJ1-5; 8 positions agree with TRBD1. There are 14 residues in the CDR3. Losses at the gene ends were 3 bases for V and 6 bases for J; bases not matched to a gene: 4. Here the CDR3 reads CASSFQGARQPQHF. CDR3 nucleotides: TGTGCCAGCAGTTTCCAGGGGGCGCGTCAGCCCCAGCATTTT.

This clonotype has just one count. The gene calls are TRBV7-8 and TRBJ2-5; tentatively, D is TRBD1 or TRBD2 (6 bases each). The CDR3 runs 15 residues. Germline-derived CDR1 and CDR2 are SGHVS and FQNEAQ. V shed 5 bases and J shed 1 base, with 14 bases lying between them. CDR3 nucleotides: TGTGCCAGCAGCCCCGAGGGGGGTCCCCAAGAGACCCAGTACTTC. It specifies CASSPEGGPQETQYF.

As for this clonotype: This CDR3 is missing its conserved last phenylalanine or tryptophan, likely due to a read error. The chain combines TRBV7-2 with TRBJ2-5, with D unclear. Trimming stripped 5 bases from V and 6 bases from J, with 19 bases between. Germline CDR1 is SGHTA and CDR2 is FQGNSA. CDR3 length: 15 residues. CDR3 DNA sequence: TGTGCCAGCAGCCCTCCTACGGAATGGGGAAAGACCCAGTACCTC. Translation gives CASSPPTEWGKTQYL.

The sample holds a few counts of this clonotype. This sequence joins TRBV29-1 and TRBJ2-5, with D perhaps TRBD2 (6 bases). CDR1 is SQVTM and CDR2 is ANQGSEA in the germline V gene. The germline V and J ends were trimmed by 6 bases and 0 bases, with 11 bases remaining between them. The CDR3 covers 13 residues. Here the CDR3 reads CSVGPSDQETQYF. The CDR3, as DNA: TGCAGCGTAGGCCCTAGCGACCAAGAGACCCAGTACTTC. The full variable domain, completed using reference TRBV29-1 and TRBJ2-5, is SAVISQKPSRDICQRGTSLTIQCQVDSQVTMMFWYRQQPGQSLTLIATANQGSEATYESGFVIDKFPISRPNLTFSTLTVSNMSPEDSSIYLCSVGPSDQETQYFGPGTRLLVL.

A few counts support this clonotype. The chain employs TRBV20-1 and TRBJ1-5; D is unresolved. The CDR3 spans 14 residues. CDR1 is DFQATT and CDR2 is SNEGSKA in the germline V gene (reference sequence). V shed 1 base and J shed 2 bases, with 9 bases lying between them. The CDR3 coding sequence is TGCAGTGCTAGAGTTTCAAGGGGCAATCAGCCCCAGCATTTT. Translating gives CSARVSRGNQPQHF.

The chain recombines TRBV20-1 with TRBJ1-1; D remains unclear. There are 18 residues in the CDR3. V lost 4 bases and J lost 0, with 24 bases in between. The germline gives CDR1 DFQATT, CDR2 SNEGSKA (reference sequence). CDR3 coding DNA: TGCAGTGCTACCGTAGCGCGAGCGTTTCGGGATTTGAACACTGAAGCTTTCTTT. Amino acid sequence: CSATVARAFRDLNTEAFF.

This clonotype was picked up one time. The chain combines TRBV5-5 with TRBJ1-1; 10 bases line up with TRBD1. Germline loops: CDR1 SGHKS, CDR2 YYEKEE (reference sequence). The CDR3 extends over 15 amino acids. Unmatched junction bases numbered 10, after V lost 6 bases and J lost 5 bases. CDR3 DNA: TGTGCCAGCACCCATTTACCGGGACAGGGGACTGAAGCTTTCTTT. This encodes CASTHLPGQGTEAFF.

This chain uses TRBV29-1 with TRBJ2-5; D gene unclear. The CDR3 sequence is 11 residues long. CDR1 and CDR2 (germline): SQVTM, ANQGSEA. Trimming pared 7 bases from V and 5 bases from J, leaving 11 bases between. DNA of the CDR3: TGCAGCGGGAGACGGCACGAGACCCAGTACTTC. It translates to CSGRRHETQYF.

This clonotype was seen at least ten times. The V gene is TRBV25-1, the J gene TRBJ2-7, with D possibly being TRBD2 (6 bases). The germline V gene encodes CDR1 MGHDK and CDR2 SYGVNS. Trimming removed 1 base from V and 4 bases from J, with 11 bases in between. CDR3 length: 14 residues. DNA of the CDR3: TGTGCCAGCAGTGAATGGGCTAGCGAGTACGAGCAGTACTTC. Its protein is CASSEWASEYEQYF.

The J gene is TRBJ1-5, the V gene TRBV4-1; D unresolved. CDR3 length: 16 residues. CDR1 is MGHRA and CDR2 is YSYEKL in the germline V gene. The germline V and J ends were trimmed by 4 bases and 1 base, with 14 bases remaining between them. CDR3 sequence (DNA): TGCGCCAGCAGCCCCAGCACGGCGGGAAGCAATCAGCCCCAGCATTTT. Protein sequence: CASSPSTAGSNQPQHF.